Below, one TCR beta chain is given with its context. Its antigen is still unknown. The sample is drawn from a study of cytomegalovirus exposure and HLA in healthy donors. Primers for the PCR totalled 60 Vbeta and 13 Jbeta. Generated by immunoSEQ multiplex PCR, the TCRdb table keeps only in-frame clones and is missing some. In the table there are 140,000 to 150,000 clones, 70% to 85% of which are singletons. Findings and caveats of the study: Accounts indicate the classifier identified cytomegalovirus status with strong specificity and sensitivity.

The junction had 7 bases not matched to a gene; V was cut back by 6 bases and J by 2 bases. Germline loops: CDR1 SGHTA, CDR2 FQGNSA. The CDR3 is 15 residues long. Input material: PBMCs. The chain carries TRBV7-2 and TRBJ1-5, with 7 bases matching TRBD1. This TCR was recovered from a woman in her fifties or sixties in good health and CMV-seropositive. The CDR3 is CASSLDRAGNQPQHF. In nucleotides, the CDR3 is TGTGCCAGCAGTCTAGACAGGGCTGGCAATCAGCCCCAGCATTTT.